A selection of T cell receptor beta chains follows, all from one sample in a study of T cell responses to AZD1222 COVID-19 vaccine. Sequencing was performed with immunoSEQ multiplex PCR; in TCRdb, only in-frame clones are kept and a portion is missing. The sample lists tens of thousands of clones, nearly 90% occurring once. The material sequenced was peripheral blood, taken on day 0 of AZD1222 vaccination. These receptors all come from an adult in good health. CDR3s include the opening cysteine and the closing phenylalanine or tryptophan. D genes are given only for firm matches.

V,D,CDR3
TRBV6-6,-,CASSYSAGEETQYF
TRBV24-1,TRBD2,CATSDFGGRAAAYNEQFF
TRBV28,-,CASSLREREQFF
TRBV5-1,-,CASSLAGLNSPLHF
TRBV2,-,CASSEWQGKNTQYF
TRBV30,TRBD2,CAWTTTSGSYEQYF
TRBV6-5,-,CASTRQTLGYTF
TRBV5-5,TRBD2,CASSFLAGGTYNEQFF
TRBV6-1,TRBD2,CASSEGLAGARLQFF
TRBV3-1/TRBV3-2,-,CASSQDIGEETQYF
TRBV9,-,CASSARDQRGTDTQYF
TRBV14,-,CASRGDGNEKLFF
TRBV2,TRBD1,CASSEAPSGTGVPTMNTEAFF
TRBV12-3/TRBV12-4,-,CASSLDSFSLHF
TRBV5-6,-,CASSLARQNQETQYF
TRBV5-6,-,CASSSVQGRGEKLFF
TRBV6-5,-,CASNLRSDTQYF
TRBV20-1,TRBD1,CSAWDSYGYTF
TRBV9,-,CASSPRLGSSYNEQFF
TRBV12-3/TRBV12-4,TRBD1,CASSSFGTGQFF
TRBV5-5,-,CASTLGPSGKLFF
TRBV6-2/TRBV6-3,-,CASSDHAAHEQFF
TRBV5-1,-,CASSLLRGRETQYF
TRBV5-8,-,CASSVGDRLDTQYF